This T cell receptor (beta chain) emerged from a study of molecular identifiers for immune sequencing clone quantification. Study-wide results and limits: Highly expanded clone sizes could end up underestimated if a barcode were shared by identical TCR molecules.

MiXCR, applied by TCRdb to the PCR reads, yields one record per CDR3 protein. The profile covers some 680,000 distinct CDR3 sequences, with 25% appearing a single time and roughly 0.83% taken by the ten largest. In the case of this clonotype: Its matching antigen is unknown. At one end the junction does not follow the germline gene, possibly because of a read error.

The receptor comes from a human donor in good health. Some libraries in this study had Jurkat cell RNA spiked in. The sequenced sample consisted of naive CD8+ T cells from blood, with Jurkat cell RNA spiked in. Indicated subset: FACS-sorted CD8+CD4-CCR7+CD45RA+ naive T cells.

The CDR3 reads CASSLAPQGVSGNTVYF. For the CDR3, the DNA is TGTGCCAGCAGCTTGGCCCCCCAGGGAGTCTCTGGAAACACCGTATATTTT. The chain has TRBV5-8 and TRBJ1-3; maybe TRBD1 (5 bases). The CDR3 spans 17 residues. Germline CDR1 reads SGHTS; CDR2 reads YDEGEE. Supplemented by reference TRBV5-8 and TRBJ1-3, the full variable domain reads EAGVTQSPTHLIKTRGQQATLRCSPISGHTSVYWYQQALGLGLQFLLWYDEGEERNRGNFPPRFSGRQFPNYSSELNVNALELEDSALYLCASSLAPQGVSGNTVYFGEGSWLTVV.